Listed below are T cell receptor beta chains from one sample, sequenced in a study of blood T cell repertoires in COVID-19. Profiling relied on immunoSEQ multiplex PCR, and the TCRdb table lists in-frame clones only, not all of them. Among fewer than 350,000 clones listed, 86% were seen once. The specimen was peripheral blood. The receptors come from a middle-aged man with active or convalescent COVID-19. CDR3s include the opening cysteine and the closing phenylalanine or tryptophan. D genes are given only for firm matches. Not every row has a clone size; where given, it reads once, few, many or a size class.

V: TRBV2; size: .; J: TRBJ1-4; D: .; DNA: TGTGCCAGCAGTGAAATGTGGGCGACTAATGAAAAACTGTTTTTT; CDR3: CASSEMWATNEKLFF
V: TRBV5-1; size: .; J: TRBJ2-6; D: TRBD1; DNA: TGCGCCAGCAGCTCCGCCCCCGGGACAGGGGTCTCTGGGGCCAACGTCCTGACTTTC; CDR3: CASSSAPGTGVSGANVLTF
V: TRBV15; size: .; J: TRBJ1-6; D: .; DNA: TGTGCCACCAGCAGAGATAGTGGTTCACCCCTCCACTTT; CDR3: CATSRDSGSPLHF
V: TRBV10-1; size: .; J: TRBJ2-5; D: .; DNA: TGCGCCAGCAGTGACAGCGGACGAGAGACCCAGTACTTC; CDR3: CASSDSGRETQYF
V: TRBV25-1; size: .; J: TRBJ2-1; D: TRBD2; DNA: TGTGCCAGCAGGGACCTAGCGGGGGGGAACAATGAGCAGTTCTTC; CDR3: CASRDLAGGNNEQFF
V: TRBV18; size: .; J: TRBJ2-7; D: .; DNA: TGTGCCAGCTCACCAATCGAGCGAAAGGGGGAGACCTACGAGCAGTACTTC; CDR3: CASSPIERKGETYEQYF
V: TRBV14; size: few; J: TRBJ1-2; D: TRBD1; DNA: TGTGCCAGCGACGGACAGGGGGAAGGCTACACCTTC; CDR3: CASDGQGEGYTF
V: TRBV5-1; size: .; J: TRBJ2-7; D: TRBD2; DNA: TGCGCCAGCAGCTCGGGACTAGCGGTCCGGGAGCAGTACTTC; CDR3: CASSSGLAVREQYF
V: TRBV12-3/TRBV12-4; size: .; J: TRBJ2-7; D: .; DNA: TGTGCCAGCAGTTTGAGACAGACCTACGAGCAGTACTTC; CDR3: CASSLRQTYEQYF
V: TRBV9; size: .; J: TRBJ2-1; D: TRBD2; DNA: TGTGCCAGCAGTTTCCTGACTAGCGGCTCCTACAATGAGCAGTTCTTC; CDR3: CASSFLTSGSYNEQFF
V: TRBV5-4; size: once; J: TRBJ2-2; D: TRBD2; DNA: TGTGCCAGCAGCTTGGAACTAGCGGGAGTCGCCGGGGAGCTGTTTTTT; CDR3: CASSLELAGVAGELFF
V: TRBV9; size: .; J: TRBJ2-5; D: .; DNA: TGTGCCAGCAGCGTAGCCTCTCACCAAGAGACCCAGTACTTC; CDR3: CASSVASHQETQYF
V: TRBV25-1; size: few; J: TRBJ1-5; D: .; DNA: TGTGCCAGCAGTGGAGAAGGAGACAATCAGCCCCAGCATTTT; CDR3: CASSGEGDNQPQHF
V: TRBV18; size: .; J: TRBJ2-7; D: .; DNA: TGTGCCAGCTCAGAAAAAGCAGGGTCCTACGAGCAGTACTTC; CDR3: CASSEKAGSYEQYF
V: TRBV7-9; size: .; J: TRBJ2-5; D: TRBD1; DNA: TGTGCCAGCAGCGCCACTGCCAGGGGCACTCGGACAGGTCAAGAGACCCAGTACTTC; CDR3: CASSATARGTRTGQETQYF
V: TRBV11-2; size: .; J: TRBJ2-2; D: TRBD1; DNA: TGTGCCAGCAGCTTAGTAGGGGGCGACACCGGGGAGCTGTTTTTT; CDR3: CASSLVGGDTGELFF
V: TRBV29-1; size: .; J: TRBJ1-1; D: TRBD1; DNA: TGCAGCGTGTTCACTTGGCGGGGACAGCCGAACACTGAAGCTTTCTTT; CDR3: CSVFTWRGQPNTEAFF
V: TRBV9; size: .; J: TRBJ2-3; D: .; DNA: TGTGCCAGCAGCGTAGGTCGGGGGAGGACAGATACGCAGTATTTT; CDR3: CASSVGRGRTDTQYF
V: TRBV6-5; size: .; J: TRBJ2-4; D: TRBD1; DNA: TGTGCCAGCAGTTCGGGACAGGGTCTAGCCAAAAACATTCAGTACTTC; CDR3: CASSSGQGLAKNIQYF
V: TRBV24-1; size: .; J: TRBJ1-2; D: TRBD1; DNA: TGTGCCACCAGTGATTTGAAGGGACAGGGGGGTACGCATGAGAGCTACACCTTC; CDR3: CATSDLKGQGGTHESYTF
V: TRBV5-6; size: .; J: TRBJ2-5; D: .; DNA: TGTGCCAGCAGCTTGACAGGGACATTGGAAGAGACCCAGTACTTC; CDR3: CASSLTGTLEETQYF
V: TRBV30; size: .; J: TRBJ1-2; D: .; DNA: TGTGCCTGGAATCAGGGAGGGTATGGCTACACCTTC; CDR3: CAWNQGGYGYTF
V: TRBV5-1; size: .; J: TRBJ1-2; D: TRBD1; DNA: TGCGCCAGCAGCTCTACAGGGGGCTATGGCTACACCTTC; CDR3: CASSSTGGYGYTF
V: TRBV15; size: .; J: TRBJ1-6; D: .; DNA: TGTGCCACCAGCTCGGATGGGGCTCGGAATTCACCCCTCCACTTT; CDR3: CATSSDGARNSPLHF
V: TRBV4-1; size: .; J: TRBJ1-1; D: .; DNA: TGCGCCAGCAGCCTTACAGGGAGGAACACTGAAGCTTTCTTT; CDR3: CASSLTGRNTEAFF
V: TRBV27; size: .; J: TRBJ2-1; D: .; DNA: TGTGCCAGCAGCTCCCAGTCAAACAATGAGCAGTTCTTC; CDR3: CASSSQSNNEQFF
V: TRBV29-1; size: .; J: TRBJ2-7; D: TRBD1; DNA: TGCAGCGTTGGGGACAGGGGAGGGTACGAGCAGTACTTC; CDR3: CSVGDRGGYEQYF
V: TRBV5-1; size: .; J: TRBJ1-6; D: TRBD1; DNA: TGCGCCAGCAGCTCCGGGACAGGTACATCACCCCTCCACTTT; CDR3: CASSSGTGTSPLHF
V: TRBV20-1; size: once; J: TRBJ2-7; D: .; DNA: TGCAGTGCCAGTCCTAGCGCTGACGAGCAGTACTTC; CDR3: CSASPSADEQYF
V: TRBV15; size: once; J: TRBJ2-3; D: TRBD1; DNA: TGTGCCACCAGCAGAGACGGGACAGACACAGATACGCAGTATTTT; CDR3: CATSRDGTDTDTQYF
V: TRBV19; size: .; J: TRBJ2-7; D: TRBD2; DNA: TGTGCCAGTAGCCTAACTCTAGCGGGAGGGCCGGGGGAGCAGTACTTC; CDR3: CASSLTLAGGPGEQYF
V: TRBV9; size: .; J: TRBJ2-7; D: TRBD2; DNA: TGTGCCAGCAGCGCCTCCTGGACTAGCGTATACGAGCAGTACTTC; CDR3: CASSASWTSVYEQYF
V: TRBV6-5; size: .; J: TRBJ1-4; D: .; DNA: TGTGCCAGCAGTCAGGACAGTTCAACTAATGAAAAACTGTTTTTT; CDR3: CASSQDSSTNEKLFF
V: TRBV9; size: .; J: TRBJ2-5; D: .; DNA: TGTGCCAGCAGCGTAGAGGCAGCAGGAAGGGAGACCCAGTACTTC; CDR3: CASSVEAAGRETQYF
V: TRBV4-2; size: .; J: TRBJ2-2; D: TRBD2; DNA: TGTGCCAGCAGCCAAGGGACTAGCGGGGGTACCGGGGAGCTGTTTTTT; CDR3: CASSQGTSGGTGELFF
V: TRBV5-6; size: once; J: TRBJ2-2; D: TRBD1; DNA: TGTGCCAGCAGGACATCTACGGACAGGTTGTCCACCGGGGAGCTGTTTTTT; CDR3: CASRTSTDRLSTGELFF
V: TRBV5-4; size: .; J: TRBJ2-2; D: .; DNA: TGTGCCAGCACGGGGGTGGAGACGAACACCGGGGAGCTGTTTTTT; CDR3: CASTGVETNTGELFF
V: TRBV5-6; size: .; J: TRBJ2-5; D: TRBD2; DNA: TGTGCCAGCAGCTTCGGTAGCGGGAGTGGGGAGACCCAGTACTTC; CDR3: CASSFGSGSGETQYF
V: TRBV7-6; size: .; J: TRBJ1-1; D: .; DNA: TGTGCCAGCAGCCCCGGAGGGTTGTCGGGCACTGAAGCTTTCTTT; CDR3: CASSPGGLSGTEAFF
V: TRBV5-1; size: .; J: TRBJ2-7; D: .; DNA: TGCGCCAGCAGCTTGTTGGACTCCTACTCCTACGAGCAGTACTTC; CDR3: CASSLLDSYSYEQYF
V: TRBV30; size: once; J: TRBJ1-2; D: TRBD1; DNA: TGTGCCCAGAACAGGGGGAATGATGTTAGCTATGGCTACACCTTC; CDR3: CAQNRGNDVSYGYTF
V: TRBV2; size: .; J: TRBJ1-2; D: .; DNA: TGTGCCAGCAGGAGCGCCCGGAGCTCTAACTATGGCTACACCTTC; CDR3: CASRSARSSNYGYTF
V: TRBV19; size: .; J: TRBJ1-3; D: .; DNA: TGTGCCAGTAGTCCTCTCAGGGGACGTGGAAACACCATATATTTT; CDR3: CASSPLRGRGNTIYF
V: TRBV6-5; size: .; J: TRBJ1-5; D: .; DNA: TGTGCCAACACAGATCAGCCCCAGCATTTT; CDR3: CANTDQPQHF
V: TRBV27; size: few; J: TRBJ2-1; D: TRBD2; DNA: TGTGCCAGCAGGCTGGGACTAGCGGGTAATGAGCAGTTCTTC; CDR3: CASRLGLAGNEQFF
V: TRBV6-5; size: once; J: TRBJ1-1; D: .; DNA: TGTGCCAGCCGTCGCGCGAGCGACACTGAAGCTTTCTTT; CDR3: CASRRASDTEAFF
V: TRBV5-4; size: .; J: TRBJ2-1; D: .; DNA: TGTGCCAGCAGCTCGGATCGGCGGGATGAGCAGTTCTTC; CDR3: CASSSDRRDEQFF
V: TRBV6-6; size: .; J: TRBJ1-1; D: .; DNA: TGTGCCAGCTATAATGGGTGGGGGGGCACTGAAGCTTTCTTT; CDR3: CASYNGWGGTEAFF
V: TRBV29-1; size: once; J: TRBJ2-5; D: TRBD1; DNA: TGCAGCGTTGGGGGACAGGGAGGGACCCAGTACTTC; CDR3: CSVGGQGGTQYF
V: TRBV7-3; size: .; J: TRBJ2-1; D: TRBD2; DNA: TGTGCCAGCAGCTTAACGGTAGCGGGGTACAATGAGCAGTTCTTC; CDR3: CASSLTVAGYNEQFF